The subject of this entry is one T cell receptor (beta chain). Its antigen is not identified. Libraries were prepared by immunoSEQ multiplex PCR; TCRdb keeps only in-frame clonotypes and omits some of them. The sample records approximately 150,000 clones, about four fifths being singletons. The sample originates from a study of cytotoxic CD8 clonotypes in ibrutinib-treated CLL. Study-level findings and limits: With treatment, public clonotypes, which were uncommon, either contracted or remained stable. An increase in clonality occurred at ibrutinib response, followed by a return toward baseline at progression. Sampling of sustained-remission and progressing patients occurred at differing times.

V lost 1 base, J lost 4 bases, and 7 bases stayed unmatched. This CDR3 comprises 16 residues. Germline V gene lookup returns CDR1 SGHVS and CDR2 FQNEAQ. This chain links TRBV7-8 with TRBJ2-4; TRBD1 agrees at 7 bases. The source was PBMCs, collected after 24 months of ibrutinib treatment. This TCR was sampled from a human donor with chronic lymphocytic leukemia. The CDR3 spells CASSLVLQGWKNIQYF. The DNA of the CDR3 is TGTGCCAGCAGCTTAGTCTTACAGGGGTGGAAAAACATTCAGTACTTC.